Presented here are 11 T cell receptor beta chains from one specimen sequenced in a study of spatial heterogeneity in lung cancer (dated by TCRdb to the late 2010s). Overall study outcomes, separate from this receptor: A correlation was observed between the number of expanded intratumoral alpha and beta TCRs and the tumor nonsynonymous mutation count.

Antigens for these TCRs are unknown. Libraries were built with 5' RACE. These reads were obtained on a NextSeq 500. TCRdb reprocessed the public reads (quality trimming at Q25 with fastp, clone calling with MiXCR) and kept in-frame beta chains. CDR3 protein duplicates are merged, each entry listing the most common genes and DNA. This sample gives roughly 5,200 distinct CDR3 sequences in total; about 8% of them show up just once. The leading ten clones occupy around 29% of the sample. What this sample's time point label stands for: sample taken at primary tumor resection. The specimen was lung tumor tissue, collected at surgery. The origin of the receptors is a male donor with early-stage non-small cell lung cancer.

The rearrangement links TRBV7-6 to TRBJ1-3, with D uncertain. The CDR3 is made up of 14 amino acids. Germline V gene lookup returns CDR1 SGHVS and CDR2 FNYEAQ. Deletions cut 4 bases from V and 7 bases from J, with 14 bases between. The CDR3 loop reads CASSSPREANTIYF. Here the CDR3 DNA reads TGTGCCAGCAGCTCGCCAAGGGAGGCGAACACCATATATTTT.

This clonotype was seen ten or more times. The rearrangement links TRBV11-2 to TRBJ2-1; D gene ambiguous. Germline lookup yields CDR1 SGHAT and CDR2 FQNNGV. Trimming removed 2 bases at V and 8 bases at J, with 10 bases between. The CDR3 covers 13 residues. The CDR3 DNA reads TGTGCCAGCAGCTTACACCTCACGGATGAGCAGTTCTTC. Protein: CASSLHLTDEQFF.

This clonotype was seen repeatedly, ten times or more. The chain is built from TRBV9 and TRBJ2-1; 8 bases fit TRBD2. The CDR3 is made up of 14 amino acids. In germline, CDR1 is SGDLS, CDR2 YYNGEE. The trim removed 2 bases at V and 3 bases at J, leaving 1 base unmatched. CDR3 residues: CASSVSGSYNEQFF. The CDR3 bases are TGTGCCAGCAGCGTGAGCGGGAGCTACAATGAGCAGTTCTTC.

By sample share, this clonotype is medium-sized (0.01 to 0.1%). The chain links TRBV6-1 to TRBJ2-7; D is uncertain. Trimming took off 6 bases at V and 3 bases at J, with 12 bases between the two ends. From germline, CDR1 is MNHNS and CDR2 SASEGT. The CDR3 is 13 residues long. The CDR3 nucleotides are TGTGCCAGCAGAGCCACGGCCCACTACGAGCAGTACTTC. Protein product: CASRATAHYEQYF.

The table lists this clonotype with many counts. The genes are TRBV5-6 and TRBJ2-7; 16 nucleotides line up with TRBD2. The germline V gene has CDR1 SGHDT and CDR2 YYEEEE. The CDR3 is 17 residues long. Germline trimming cut 4 bases from V and 5 bases from J; bases unmatched to any gene: 9. The CDR3 DNA reads TGTGCCAGCAGCCCGGGACTAGCGGGGGGGCCACTCAACGAGCAGTACTTC. Protein product: CASSPGLAGGPLNEQYF.

This clonotype was seen repeatedly, ten times or more. This chain uses TRBV5-1 with TRBJ2-5; D remains ambiguous. V was trimmed by 4 bases and J by 1 base, leaving 8 bases between them. Per germline, CDR1 SGHRS and CDR2 YFSETQ. The CDR3 runs 13 residues. Here the CDR3 DNA reads TGCGCCAGCAGCCTCCGACGCCAAGAGACCCAGTACTTC. Translated: CASSLRRQETQYF.

In this sample, this clonotype is medium-sized. CDR3 DNA sequence: TGTGCCTGGAGGACTAGCGGGACAGATACGCAGTATTTT. Protein sequence: CAWRTSGTDTQYF. The chain employs TRBV30 and TRBJ2-3, with 10 bases fitting TRBD2. The CDR3 runs 13 residues. CDR1 GTSNPN and CDR2 SVGIG come from the germline V gene (reference sequence). V lost 3 bases to trimming and J lost 3 bases; unmatched junction nucleotides: 0.

Judged by abundance, this clonotype is medium-sized. The chain combines TRBV6-2 or TRBV6-3 with TRBJ2-5; TRBD2 matches at 12 bases. CDR1 and CDR2 (germline): MNHEY, SVGEGT. V dropped 4 bases and J dropped 4; count of bases not matched to a gene: 4. The CDR3 sequence is 15 residues long. CDR3 nucleotides: TGTGCCAGCAGTTTCGGACTAGCGGGAACAGAGACCCAGTACTTC. Translating it yields CASSFGLAGTETQYF.

This clonotype has ten or more counts. This chain uses TRBV10-2 with TRBJ2-7, with TRBD1 as a possible D gene (5 bases). The CDR3 is made up of 13 amino acids. Trimming shortened V by 0 bases and J by 6 bases, and 9 bases separated the two germline ends. In germline, CDR1 is WSHSY, CDR2 SAAADI. In DNA, the CDR3 is TGCGCCAGCAGTGAGTCACCCCAGGGCGAGCAGTACTTC. Translated: CASSESPQGEQYF.

This clonotype qualifies as medium-sized. The chain recombines TRBV9 with TRBJ2-5; 9 bases match TRBD1. Germline CDR1 is SGDLS and CDR2 is YYNGEE. The CDR3 runs to 14 residues. V shed 3 bases, J shed 7 bases, and the junction held 7 bases outside the gene matches. CDR3 sequence reads: CASSEGTGLWTQYF. The CDR3 DNA sequence: TGTGCCAGCAGCGAGGGGACAGGGCTTTGGACCCAGTACTTC.

This clonotype has only a few counts. The chain couples TRBV7-2 to TRBJ2-1; 12 bases fit TRBD2. The CDR3 has 18 amino acids. V lost 3 bases, J lost 5 bases, and 11 bases stayed unmatched. Germline CDR1 SGHTA, CDR2 FQGNSA. CDR3 in amino acids: CASSFVASGGARHNEQFF. The CDR3 DNA reads as TGTGCCAGCAGCTTTGTCGCTAGCGGGGGGGCAAGGCACAATGAGCAGTTCTTC.